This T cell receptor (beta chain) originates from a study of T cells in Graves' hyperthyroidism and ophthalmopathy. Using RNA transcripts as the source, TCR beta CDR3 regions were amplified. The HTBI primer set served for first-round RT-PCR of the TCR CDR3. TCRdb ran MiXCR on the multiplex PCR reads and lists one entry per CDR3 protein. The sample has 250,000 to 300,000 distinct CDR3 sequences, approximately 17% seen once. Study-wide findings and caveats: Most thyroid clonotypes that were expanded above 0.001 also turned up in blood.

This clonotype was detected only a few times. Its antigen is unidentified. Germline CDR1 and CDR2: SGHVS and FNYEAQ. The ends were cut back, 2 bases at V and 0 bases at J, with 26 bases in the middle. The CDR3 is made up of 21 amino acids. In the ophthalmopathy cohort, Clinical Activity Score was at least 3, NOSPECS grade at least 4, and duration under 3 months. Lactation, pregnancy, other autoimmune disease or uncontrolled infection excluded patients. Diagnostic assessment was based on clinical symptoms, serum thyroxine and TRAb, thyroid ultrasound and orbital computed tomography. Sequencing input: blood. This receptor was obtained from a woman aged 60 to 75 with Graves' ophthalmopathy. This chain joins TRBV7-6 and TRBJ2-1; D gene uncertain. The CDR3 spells CASSLRNQDGVSYRSYNEQFF. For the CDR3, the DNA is TGTGCCAGCAGCTTACGCAACCAGGACGGAGTTTCTTACCGCTCCTACAATGAGCAGTTCTTC.